This T cell receptor (beta chain) was captured in a study of control samples from healthy donors and cancer patients. Data came from immunoSEQ multiplex PCR; TCRdb stores just in-frame clones and leaves some out. This sample has under 450,000 clones, with approximately 92% found just once. V was clipped by 3 bases and J by 4 bases, with 13 bases between them. The germline CDR1 and CDR2 sequences are WSHSY and SAAADI. The CDR3 length is 15 residues. The sequencing sample was made of PBMCs. The rearrangement uses TRBV10-2 and TRBJ1-5, with a tentative D call TRBD1 (6 bases). The sequence derives from a man aged 35 to 55 with head and neck cancer. The CDR3 coding sequence is TGCGCCAGCAGTGATTGGGGAGGGGGAAATCAGCCCCAGCATTTT. Protein product: CASSDWGGGNQPQHF.